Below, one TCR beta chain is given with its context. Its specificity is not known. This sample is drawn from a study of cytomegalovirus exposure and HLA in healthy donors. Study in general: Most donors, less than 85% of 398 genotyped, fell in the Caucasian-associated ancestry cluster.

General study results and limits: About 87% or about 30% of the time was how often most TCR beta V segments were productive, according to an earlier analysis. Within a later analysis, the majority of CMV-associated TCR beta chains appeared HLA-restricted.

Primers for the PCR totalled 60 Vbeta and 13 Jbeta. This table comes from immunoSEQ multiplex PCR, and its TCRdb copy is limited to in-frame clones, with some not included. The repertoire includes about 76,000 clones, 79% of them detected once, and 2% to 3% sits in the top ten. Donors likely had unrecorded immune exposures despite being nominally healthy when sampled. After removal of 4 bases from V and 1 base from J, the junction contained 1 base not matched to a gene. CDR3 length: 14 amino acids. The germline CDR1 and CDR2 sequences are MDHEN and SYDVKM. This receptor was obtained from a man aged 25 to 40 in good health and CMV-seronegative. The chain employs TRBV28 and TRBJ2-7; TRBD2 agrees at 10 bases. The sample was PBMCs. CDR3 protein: CASSSAGGSYEQYF. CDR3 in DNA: TGTGCCAGCAGTTCAGCGGGAGGGTCCTACGAGCAGTACTTC.